These T cell receptor beta chains were read from a single sample in a study of shared clonotypes between healthy human individuals. Assay: immunoSEQ multiplex PCR; the TCRdb copy retains only in-frame clones and omits some. Among around 2,000,000 clones, approximately 95% were seen once, and the ten largest hold about 1.1%. Sequencing input: naive CD8+ T cells sorted from blood. The receptors were gathered from a man between 18 and 29 years old in good health. The CDR3 runs from the conserved cysteine through the conserved F or W. A D gene is named only where the DNA matches it firmly. Rows may omit the clone size; those that give it use once, few, many or a size class.

>-|TRBV9|-|TRBJ2-3
TGTGCCAGCAAAGGGGAAATTAGCACAGATACGCAGTATTTT
CASKGEISTDTQYF
>-|TRBV11-2|TRBD2|TRBJ2-1
TGTGCCAGCAGCTTTAGACTAGCGGGAGTAAATGAGCAGTTCTTC
CASSFRLAGVNEQFF
>-|TRBV6-1|-|TRBJ2-7
TGTGCCAGCAGTGACTACCCCCTTTACGAGCAGTACTTC
CASSDYPLYEQYF
>-|TRBV15|-|TRBJ1-2
TGTGCCACCAGCGGCGGATTCGGGGCAAACTATGGCTACACCTTC
CATSGGFGANYGYTF
>few|TRBV5-4|TRBD1|TRBJ2-7
TGTGCCAGCAGCTTTATCTCTAGGACAGGGGGATACGAGCAGTACTTC
CASSFISRTGGYEQYF
>-|TRBV9|-|TRBJ2-1
TGTGCCAGCAGCATAGGAGGGGGATCCTACAATGAGCAGTTCTTC
CASSIGGGSYNEQFF
>-|TRBV29-1|TRBD1|TRBJ2-7
TGCAGCGTTGAAGATGGGGGGACAGGGGAGCACGAGCAGTACTTC
CSVEDGGTGEHEQYF
>-|TRBV2|TRBD2|TRBJ2-3
TGTGCCAGCAGTGAAGGTGGGCTAGCGGGGTCAGATACGCAGTATTTT
CASSEGGLAGSDTQYF
>-|TRBV6-5|-|TRBJ1-2
TGTGCCAGCAGCCAGAGCCTGGGAAATAGTTTTGGCTACACCTTC
CASSQSLGNSFGYTF
>-|TRBV14|-|TRBJ1-3
TGTGCCAGCAGCCAAGAAGCAGGGACCATAACTCTCGGAAACACCATATATTTT
CASSQEAGTITLGNTIYF
>-|TRBV19|-|TRBJ2-7
TGTGCCAGTAGTATAGCTTCGGGCAGCTCCTACGAGCAGTACTTC
CASSIASGSSYEQYF
>-|TRBV19|-|TRBJ2-7
TGTGCCAGTAGGCATAGGGGCAGAGGGGAGCAGTACTTC
CASRHRGRGEQYF
>-|TRBV7-3|-|TRBJ2-7
TGTGCCAGCAGCTTAATACAGTATAGCGAGCAGTACTTC
CASSLIQYSEQYF
>few|TRBV7-9|-|TRBJ1-2
TGTGCCAGCAGCTTAGGGAGCTATGGCTACACCTTC
CASSLGSYGYTF
>-|TRBV27|TRBD2|TRBJ2-7
TGTGCCAGCAGTTTACTTGGGACTAGCGGCTCCTACGAGCAGTACTTC
CASSLLGTSGSYEQYF
>-|TRBV7-9|-|TRBJ2-3
TGTGCCAGCAGCCGAACCTCTAGTGATACGCAGTATTTT
CASSRTSSDTQYF
>once|TRBV6-5|TRBD2|TRBJ2-7
TGTGCCAGCAACCTAGCGGACTCCTACGAGCAGTACTTC
CASNLADSYEQYF
>-|TRBV5-4|-|TRBJ1-5
TGTGCCAGCAGCTCGGGACCCAATCAGCCCCAGCATTTT
CASSSGPNQPQHF
>-|TRBV7-6|-|TRBJ2-7
TGTGCCAGCAGCTTAGGGGCCGATTACGAGCAGTACTTC
CASSLGADYEQYF
>-|TRBV19|TRBD1|TRBJ2-7
TGTGCCAGTAGTATGGGAGGCAGGGGGCTCGACGAGCAGTACTTC
CASSMGGRGLDEQYF
>-|TRBV19|-|TRBJ1-1
TGTGCCAGTAGTGTTCTCCAGGTGAACACTGAAGCTTTCTTT
CASSVLQVNTEAFF
>-|TRBV27|-|TRBJ2-7
TGTGCCAGCTCTACCCAACGGGGTTTGGGCGAGCAGTACTTC
CASSTQRGLGEQYF